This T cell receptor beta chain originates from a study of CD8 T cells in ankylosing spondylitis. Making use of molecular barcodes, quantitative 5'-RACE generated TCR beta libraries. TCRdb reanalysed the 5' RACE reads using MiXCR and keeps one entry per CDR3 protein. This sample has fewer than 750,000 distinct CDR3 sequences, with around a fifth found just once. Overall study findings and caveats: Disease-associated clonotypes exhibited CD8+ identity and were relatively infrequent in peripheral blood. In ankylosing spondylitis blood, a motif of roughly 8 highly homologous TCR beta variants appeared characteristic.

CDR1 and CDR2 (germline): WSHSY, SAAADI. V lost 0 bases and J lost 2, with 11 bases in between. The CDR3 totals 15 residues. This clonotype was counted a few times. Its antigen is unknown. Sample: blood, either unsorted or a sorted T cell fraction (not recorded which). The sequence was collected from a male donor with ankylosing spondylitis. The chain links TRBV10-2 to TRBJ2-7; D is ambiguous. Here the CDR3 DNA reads TGCGCCAGCAGTGAGTCCCCCTCAAAACCCTACGAGCAGTACTTC. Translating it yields CASSESPSKPYEQYF.